A selection of T cell receptor beta chains follows, all from one sample in a study of cytomegalovirus exposure and HLA in healthy donors. Method: immunoSEQ multiplex PCR; TCRdb's copy keeps in-frame clones and lacks some. The sample consists of about 88,000 clones, over 80% of them appearing once. Sequencing used PBMCs. The receptors come from a man younger than 35 in good health and CMV-seronegative. Each CDR3 is given with its conserved first and last residue. The D gene is left open where the match is weak. Expanded clones are given a class, and other clones once, few, many or no size at all.

NA | TRBJ1-5 | TRBD1 | TRBV6-1 | CASSGRTGNQPQHF | TGTGCCAGCAGTGGACGGACAGGGAATCAGCCCCAGCATTTT
few | TRBJ1-1 | NA | TRBV11-2 | CASVPGGYTEAFF | TGTGCCAGCGTCCCGGGGGGGTACACTGAAGCTTTCTTT
NA | TRBJ2-2 | NA | TRBV2 | CASSLGGNTGELFF | TGTGCCAGTTCCTTAGGCGGTAACACCGGGGAGCTGTTTTTT
few | TRBJ2-7 | TRBD1 | TRBV28 | CASSPILSTGGTGEQYF | TGTGCCAGCAGTCCCATCCTGTCGACAGGGGGCACGGGTGAGCAGTACTTC
NA | TRBJ2-3 | TRBD1 | TRBV29-1 | CSVRQGAASTDTQYF | TGCAGCGTGCGACAGGGGGCGGCGTCCACAGATACGCAGTATTTT
NA | TRBJ2-7 | NA | TRBV7-2 | CASSLPDSPYEQYF | TGTGCCAGCAGCTTACCCGACAGTCCCTACGAGCAGTACTTC
NA | TRBJ1-1 | TRBD1 | TRBV4-3 | CASSQDSGTGPDAAEAFF | TGCGCCAGCAGCCAAGATTCGGGGACAGGGCCGGACGCGGCTGAAGCTTTCTTT
NA | TRBJ2-7 | TRBD1 | TRBV6-5 | CASSYPGTEEQYF | TGTGCCAGCAGTTACCCCGGGACAGAAGAGCAGTACTTC
NA | TRBJ1-2 | TRBD1 | TRBV9 | CASSSSGQGIVTF | TGTGCCAGCAGTAGTTCTGGACAGGGAATAGTCACCTTC
NA | TRBJ1-4 | TRBD1 | TRBV4-2 | CASSGTQDRSEKLFF | TGTGCCAGCAGCGGGACACAGGACAGGTCTGAAAAACTGTTTTTT
NA | TRBJ2-1 | NA | TRBV28 | CASSSRLQSFF | TGTGCCAGCAGTTCGCGCCTCCAAAGCTTCTTC
NA | TRBJ1-5 | NA | TRBV5-6 | CASSLEGENNQPQHF | TGTGCCAGCAGCTTGGAAGGAGAAAACAATCAGCCCCAGCATTTT
few | TRBJ2-5 | TRBD2 | TRBV5-6 | CASSIGRLAPEQYF | TGTGCCAGCAGCATCGGGAGGCTCGCGCCGGAGCAGTACTTC
NA | TRBJ2-3 | NA | TRBV5-4 | CASSPGRPVTDTQYF | TGTGCCAGCAGCCCGGGGAGGCCAGTCACAGATACGCAGTATTTT
NA | TRBJ1-5 | TRBD1 | TRBV15 | CATSRDRWTGAVQPQHF | TGTGCCACCAGCAGAGATCGATGGACAGGGGCTGTTCAGCCCCAGCATTTT
NA | TRBJ2-1 | NA | TRBV9 | CASSVGGAEIYNEQFF | TGTGCCAGCAGCGTAGGTGGAGCTGAGATCTACAATGAGCAGTTCTTC
NA | TRBJ2-2 | TRBD2 | TRBV28 | CASTRDSGRVGELFF | TGTGCCAGCACTCGTGATAGCGGGAGGGTCGGGGAGCTGTTTTTT
NA | TRBJ2-1 | TRBD2 | TRBV9 | CASSVRLAGSNNEQFF | TGTGCCAGCAGCGTCCGACTAGCGGGATCCAACAATGAGCAGTTCTTC
NA | TRBJ2-5 | TRBD1 | TRBV18 | CASSPSGQGIETQYF | TGTGCCAGCTCACCCTCCGGACAGGGGATAGAGACCCAGTACTTC
NA | TRBJ2-1 | NA | TRBV7-5 | CARSLGQGADNEQFF | TGTGCCAGAAGCTTAGGACAGGGGGCAGACAATGAGCAGTTCTTC
NA | TRBJ2-3 | NA | TRBV5-6 | CASSLGLAVTVTDTQYF | TGTGCCAGCAGCTTGGGGTTAGCGGTGACGGTCACAGATACGCAGTATTTT
NA | TRBJ2-3 | TRBD1 | TRBV6-5 | CATQQGAWDTQYF | TGTGCCACCCAGCAGGGGGCGTGGGATACGCAGTATTTT
NA | TRBJ2-1 | TRBD1 | TRBV6-5 | CASSPTGQGPNEQFF | TGTGCCAGCAGTCCGACAGGACAGGGGCCCAATGAGCAGTTCTTC
NA | TRBJ2-3 | NA | TRBV28 | CASSLFNRSPRGEGTDTQYF | TGTGCCAGCAGTTTATTCAATCGGTCGCCCAGGGGCGAGGGGACAGATACGCAGTATTTT
NA | TRBJ1-4 | TRBD1 | TRBV7-9 | CASSLAGQGAFWEKLFF | TGTGCCAGCAGCTTAGCTGGACAGGGGGCTTTTTGGGAAAAACTGTTTTTT
NA | TRBJ2-3 | TRBD2 | TRBV25-1 | CASSEPGRRTDTQYF | TGTGCCAGCAGTGAACCCGGGAGGCGCACAGATACGCAGTATTTT
NA | TRBJ2-7 | NA | TRBV5-1 | CASSSAGLEQYF | TGCGCCAGCAGCTCAGCAGGTCTCGAGCAGTACTTC
NA | TRBJ2-7 | TRBD2 | TRBV4-1 | CASSQQLAGGAGEQYF | TGCGCCAGCAGCCAACAGCTAGCGGGAGGAGCGGGGGAGCAGTACTTC
NA | TRBJ1-6 | NA | TRBV14 | CASSQNPRGSLRGYNSPLHF | TGTGCCAGCAGCCAAAATCCTCGCGGCTCCCTAAGGGGCTATAATTCACCCCTCCACTTT
NA | TRBJ1-5 | NA | TRBV19 | CASSIDRGGNQPQHF | TGTGCCAGTAGTATAGATCGCGGGGGGAATCAGCCCCAGCATTTT
NA | TRBJ1-1 | TRBD1 | TRBV27 | CASSFLTSTGKATEAFF | TGTGCCAGCAGTTTCCTCACGTCGACAGGGAAGGCCACTGAAGCTTTCTTT
NA | TRBJ2-1 | TRBD1 | TRBV27 | CASSSISLRQGSSYNEQFF | TGTGCCAGCAGTTCTATCTCCCTCCGACAGGGAAGCTCCTACAATGAGCAGTTCTTC
NA | TRBJ1-1 | NA | TRBV7-9 | CASSLEGRTEAFF | TGTGCCAGCAGCTTAGAGGGGAGGACTGAAGCTTTCTTT
NA | TRBJ2-1 | TRBD1 | TRBV28 | CASRHLGTGVNEQFF | TGTGCCAGCAGGCACCTCGGGACAGGGGTCAATGAGCAGTTCTTC
NA | TRBJ1-6 | NA | TRBV7-9 | CASSLGGGRDSPLHF | TGTGCCAGCAGCTTAGGGGGGGGCCGGGATTCACCCCTCCACTTT
NA | TRBJ1-2 | TRBD1 | TRBV4-2 | CASSQAQGVGYGYTF | TGTGCCAGCAGCCAAGCCCAGGGGGTTGGCTATGGCTACACCTTC
NA | TRBJ2-7 | TRBD1 | TRBV6-1 | CASRKPGQLTYEQYF | TGTGCCAGCAGAAAACCGGGACAGTTGACCTACGAGCAGTACTTC
NA | TRBJ2-3 | TRBD2 | TRBV11-2 | CASSLGGLQSTDTQYF | TGTGCCAGCAGCTTGGGGGGGTTACAGAGCACAGATACGCAGTATTTT
NA | TRBJ2-3 | NA | TRBV9 | CASSVRLTDTQYF | TGTGCCAGCAGCGTCCGACTAACGGATACGCAGTATTTT
NA | TRBJ2-1 | TRBD1 | TRBV19 | CASSIGQGATSYNEQFF | TGTGCCAGTAGTATAGGGCAGGGGGCCACATCCTACAATGAGCAGTTCTTC
NA | TRBJ1-1 | NA | TRBV5-4 | CASSLALLAGNMNTEAFF | TGTGCCAGCAGCTTGGCGCTCTTGGCAGGGAATATGAACACTGAAGCTTTCTTT
NA | TRBJ2-1 | NA | TRBV4-1 | CASSQDPGGHSGNEQFF | TGCGCCAGCAGCCAAGATCCTGGCGGGCATAGCGGCAATGAGCAGTTCTTC
NA | TRBJ2-7 | NA | TRBV7-2 | CASSLGIAGPDPLLF | TGTGCCAGCAGCTTAGGTATTGCGGGCCCAGATCCTCTATTATTC
NA | TRBJ2-7 | NA | TRBV27 | CASSSKTGRHEQYF | TGTGCCAGCAGTTCCAAGACAGGTCGTCACGAGCAGTACTTC
NA | TRBJ2-1 | NA | TRBV5-4 | CASSSELRESYNEQFF | TGTGCCAGCAGCTCGGAACTCCGGGAGTCGTACAATGAGCAGTTCTTC
NA | TRBJ2-3 | NA | TRBV21-1 | CASAPGQPLESTDTQYF | TGTGCCAGCGCACCGGGACAGCCTCTGGAAAGCACAGATACGCAGTATTTT
NA | TRBJ2-7 | NA | TRBV29-1 | CSVASQGGGYEQYF | TGCAGCGTGGCAAGCCAGGGGGGTGGGTACGAGCAGTACTTC
NA | TRBJ2-6 | NA | TRBV13 | CASSSLGPGANVLTF | TGTGCCAGCAGCTCACTGGGGCCTGGGGCCAACGTCCTGACTTTC
NA | TRBJ1-1 | NA | TRBV18 | CASSPHRELNTEAFF | TGTGCCAGCTCACCGCACCGGGAGCTTAACACTGAAGCTTTCTTT
NA | TRBJ1-1 | NA | TRBV6-4 | CASSEKGGTEAFF | TGTGCCAGCAGTGAAAAGGGAGGAACTGAAGCTTTCTTT
NA | TRBJ2-3 | TRBD2 | TRBV7-6 | CASSFLLAGDPGTQYF | TGTGCCAGCAGCTTCCTACTAGCGGGGGACCCGGGGACGCAGTATTTT
NA | TRBJ2-1 | NA | TRBV7-9 | CASRLSSYNEQFF | TGTGCCAGCCGGTTAAGCTCCTACAATGAGCAGTTCTTC
NA | TRBJ2-7 | NA | TRBV6-6 | CASGPLRGEQYF | TGTGCCAGCGGGCCCCTGCGGGGAGAGCAGTACTTC